The entry below describes one T cell receptor (beta chain). Its antigen is currently unknown. This specimen comes from a study of cytomegalovirus exposure and HLA in healthy donors. Germline V gene lookup returns CDR1 SGHDT and CDR2 YYEEEE. Trimming at V came to 4 bases and at J to 8 bases, leaving 12 bases not matched to a gene. The CDR3 sequence is 16 residues long. The PCR ran on 60 Vbeta and 13 Jbeta primers. Sequencing was performed with immunoSEQ multiplex PCR; in TCRdb, only in-frame clones are kept and a portion is missing. This sample carries approximately 190,000 clones, over 75% of them seen once, and the ten largest clones take approximately 0.098%. Study observations and caveats: Excluded were some V segments that proved indistinguishable, including TRBV6-2 and TRBV6-3. TCR beta sequences reportedly predicted the HLA-A and HLA-B alleles of most subjects accurately. Follow-up analysis later connected one missense variant in DCLRE1C with trimming of TCR beta V- and J-genes.

This TCR derives from a boy between 2 and 10 years old in good health and CMV-seronegative. Sequences were obtained from PBMCs. The V call is TRBV5-6, the J call TRBJ1-4; 9 positions match TRBD1. The CDR3 here is CASSRGVGTGHEKLFF. The DNA for the CDR3 is TGTGCCAGCAGCCGGGGCGTTGGGACAGGGCACGAAAAACTGTTTTTT.